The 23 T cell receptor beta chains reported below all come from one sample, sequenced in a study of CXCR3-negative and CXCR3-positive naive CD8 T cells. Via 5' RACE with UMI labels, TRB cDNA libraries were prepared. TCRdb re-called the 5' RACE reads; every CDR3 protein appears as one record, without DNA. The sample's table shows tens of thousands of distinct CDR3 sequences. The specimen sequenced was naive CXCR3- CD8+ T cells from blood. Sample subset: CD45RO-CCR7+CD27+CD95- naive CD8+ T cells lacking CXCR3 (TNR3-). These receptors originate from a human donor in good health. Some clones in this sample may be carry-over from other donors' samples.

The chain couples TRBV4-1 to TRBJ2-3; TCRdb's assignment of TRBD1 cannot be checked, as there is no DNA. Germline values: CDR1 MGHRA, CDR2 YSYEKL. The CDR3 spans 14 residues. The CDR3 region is CASSQGTGTDTQYF.

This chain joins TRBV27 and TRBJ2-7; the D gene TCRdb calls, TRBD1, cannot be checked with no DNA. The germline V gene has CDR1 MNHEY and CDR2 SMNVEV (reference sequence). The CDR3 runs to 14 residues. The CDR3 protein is CASSTLRGPSEQYF.

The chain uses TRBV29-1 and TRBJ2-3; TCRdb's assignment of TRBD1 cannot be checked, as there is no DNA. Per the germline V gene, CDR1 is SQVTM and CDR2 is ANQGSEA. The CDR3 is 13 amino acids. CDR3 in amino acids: CSVEPLGANTQYF.

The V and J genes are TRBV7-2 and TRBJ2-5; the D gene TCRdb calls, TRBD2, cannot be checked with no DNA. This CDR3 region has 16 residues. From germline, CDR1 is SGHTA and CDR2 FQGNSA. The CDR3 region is CASSQLIAGLMETQYF.

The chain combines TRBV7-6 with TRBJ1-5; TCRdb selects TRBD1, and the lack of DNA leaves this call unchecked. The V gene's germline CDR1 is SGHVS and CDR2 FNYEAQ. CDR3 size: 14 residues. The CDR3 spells CASSPGTGSQPQHF.

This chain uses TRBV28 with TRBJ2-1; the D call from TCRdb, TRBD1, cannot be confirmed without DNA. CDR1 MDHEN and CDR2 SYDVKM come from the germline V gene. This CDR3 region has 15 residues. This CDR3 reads CASSLTGGIHNEQFF.

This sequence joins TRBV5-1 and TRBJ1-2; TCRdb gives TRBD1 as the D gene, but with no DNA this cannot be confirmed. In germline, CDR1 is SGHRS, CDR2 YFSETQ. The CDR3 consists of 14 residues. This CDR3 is CASSGQEGNYGYTF.

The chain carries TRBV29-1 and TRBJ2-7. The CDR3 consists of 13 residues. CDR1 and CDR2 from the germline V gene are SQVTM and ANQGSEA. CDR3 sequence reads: CSVVVRSSYEQYF.

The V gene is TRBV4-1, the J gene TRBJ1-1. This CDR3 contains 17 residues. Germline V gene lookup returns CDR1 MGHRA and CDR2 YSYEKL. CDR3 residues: CASSQDGVAGLNTEAFF.

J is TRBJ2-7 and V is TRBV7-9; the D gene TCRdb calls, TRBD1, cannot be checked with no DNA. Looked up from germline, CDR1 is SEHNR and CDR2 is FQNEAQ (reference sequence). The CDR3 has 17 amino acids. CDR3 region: CASSSSNSVAGGYEQYF.

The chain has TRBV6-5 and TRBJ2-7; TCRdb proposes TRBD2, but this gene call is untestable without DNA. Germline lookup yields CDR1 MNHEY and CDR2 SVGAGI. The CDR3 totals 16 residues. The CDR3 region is CASSLYSRGPYYEQYF.

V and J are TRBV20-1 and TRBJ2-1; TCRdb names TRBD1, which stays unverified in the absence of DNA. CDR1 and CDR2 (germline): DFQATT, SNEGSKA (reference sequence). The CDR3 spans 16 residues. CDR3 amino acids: CSARVGAGGPYNEQFF.

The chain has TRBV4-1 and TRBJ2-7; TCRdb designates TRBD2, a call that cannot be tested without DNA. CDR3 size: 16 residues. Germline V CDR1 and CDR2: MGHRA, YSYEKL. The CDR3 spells CASSPRSGGDLYEQYF.

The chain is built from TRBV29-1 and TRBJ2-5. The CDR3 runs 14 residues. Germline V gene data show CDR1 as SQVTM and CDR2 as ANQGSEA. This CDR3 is CSVHEASYQETQYF.

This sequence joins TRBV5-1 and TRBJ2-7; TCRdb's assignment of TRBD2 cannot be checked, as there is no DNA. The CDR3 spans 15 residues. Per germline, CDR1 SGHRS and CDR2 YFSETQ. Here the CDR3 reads CASSLGASSSYEQYF. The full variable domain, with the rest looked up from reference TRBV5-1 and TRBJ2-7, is KAGVTQTPRYLIKTRGQQVTLSCSPISGHRSVSWYQQTPGQGLQFLFEYFSETQRNKGNFPGRFSGRQFSNSRSEMNVSTLELGDSALYLCASSLGASSSYEQYFGPGTRLTVT.

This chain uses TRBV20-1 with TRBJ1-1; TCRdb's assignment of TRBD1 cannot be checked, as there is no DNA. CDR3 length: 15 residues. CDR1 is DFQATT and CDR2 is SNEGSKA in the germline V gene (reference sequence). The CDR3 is CSARDLRTGDTEAFF.

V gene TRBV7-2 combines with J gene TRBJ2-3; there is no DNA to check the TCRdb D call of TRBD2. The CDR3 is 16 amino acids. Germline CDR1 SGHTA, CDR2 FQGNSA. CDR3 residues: CASSLVGGALTDTQYF. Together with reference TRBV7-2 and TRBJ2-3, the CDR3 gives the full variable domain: GAGVSQSPSNKVTEKGKDVELRCDPISGHTALYWYRQSLGQGLEFLIYFQGNSAPDKSGLPSDRFSAERTGGSVSTLTIQRTQQEDSAVYLCASSLVGGALTDTQYFGPGTRLTVL.

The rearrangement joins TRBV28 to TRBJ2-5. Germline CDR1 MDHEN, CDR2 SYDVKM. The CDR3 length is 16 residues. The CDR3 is CASSPTLAYGAETQYF.

The CDR3 sequence is CASSQDAATTTVTQYF. The rearrangement joins TRBV4-2 to TRBJ2-5; the TCRdb D gene call, TRBD2, has no DNA to confirm it. This CDR3 contains 16 residues. Germline V gives CDR1 LGHNA, CDR2 YNFKEQ.

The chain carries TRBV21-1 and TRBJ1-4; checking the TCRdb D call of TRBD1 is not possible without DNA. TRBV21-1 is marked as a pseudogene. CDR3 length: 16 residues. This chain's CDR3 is CASSKVARAPNEKLFF.

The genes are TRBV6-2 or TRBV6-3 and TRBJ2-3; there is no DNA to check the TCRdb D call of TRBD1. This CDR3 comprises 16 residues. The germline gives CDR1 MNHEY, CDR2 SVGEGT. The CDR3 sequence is CASSWTSAVPTDTQYF.

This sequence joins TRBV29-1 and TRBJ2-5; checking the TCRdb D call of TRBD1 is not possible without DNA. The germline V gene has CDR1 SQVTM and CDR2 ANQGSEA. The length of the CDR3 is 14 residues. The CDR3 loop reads CSAVGQGWQETQYF.

CDR3 in amino acids: CASSIGPGVGQPQHF. J is TRBJ1-5 and V is TRBV19; there is no DNA to check the TCRdb D call of TRBD1. Germline loops: CDR1 LNHDA, CDR2 SQIVND (reference sequence). The CDR3 is made up of 15 amino acids.